These T cell receptor beta chains were read from a single sample in a study of blood T cell repertoires in COVID-19. Assay: immunoSEQ multiplex PCR; the TCRdb copy retains only in-frame clones and omits some. This sample has roughly 50,000 clones; roughly four fifths occur once, and the top ten carry under 2%. What was sequenced was peripheral blood. The receptors were sampled from a woman aged 55 to 70 with acute or convalescent COVID-19. The CDR3 runs from the conserved cysteine through the conserved F or W. D genes are given only for firm matches.

v_call: TRBV7-6
d_call: -
cdr3_aa: CASSLVRDSVAEAFF

v_call: TRBV28
d_call: TRBD1
cdr3_aa: CASRPRDRHLSYEQYF

v_call: TRBV5-4
d_call: TRBD2
cdr3_aa: CASSLGGLAGAYEQYF

v_call: TRBV11-2
d_call: -
cdr3_aa: CASSFLEGNTIYF

v_call: TRBV9
d_call: -
cdr3_aa: CASSGHFGSSTDTQYF

v_call: TRBV10-3
d_call: -
cdr3_aa: CAISVSPPGIRSTDTQYF

v_call: TRBV3-1/TRBV3-2
d_call: TRBD1
cdr3_aa: CASSPRTGTGGSGNTIYF

v_call: TRBV9
d_call: -
cdr3_aa: CASSLTPTEHGYTF

v_call: TRBV5-1
d_call: TRBD2
cdr3_aa: CASRPLGGSTYEQYF

v_call: TRBV6-2/TRBV6-3
d_call: -
cdr3_aa: CASSYSDSYTDTQYF

v_call: TRBV30
d_call: TRBD1
cdr3_aa: CAWSMWDRGYEKLFF

v_call: TRBV5-1
d_call: -
cdr3_aa: CASSPARGEDGYTF

v_call: TRBV15
d_call: -
cdr3_aa: CATSRDYSTNQPQHF

v_call: TRBV10-3
d_call: -
cdr3_aa: CAINQGGNEKLFF

v_call: TRBV6-6
d_call: TRBD1
cdr3_aa: CASSNRDSSGNTIYF

v_call: TRBV6-5
d_call: -
cdr3_aa: CASSYGARRDTQYF

v_call: TRBV30
d_call: TRBD1
cdr3_aa: CAWRDTGGNTEAFF

v_call: TRBV19
d_call: -
cdr3_aa: CASSFTSAVGETQYF

v_call: TRBV6-1
d_call: TRBD1
cdr3_aa: CASSDPETWTGGNQPQHF

v_call: TRBV3-1/TRBV3-2
d_call: -
cdr3_aa: CASSQDASGFDYGYTF

v_call: TRBV5-1
d_call: -
cdr3_aa: CASSLTGRETQYF

v_call: TRBV7-8
d_call: TRBD2
cdr3_aa: CASRKQRGGARETQYF

v_call: TRBV27
d_call: -
cdr3_aa: CASSFWTVQDSPLHF

v_call: TRBV10-3
d_call: -
cdr3_aa: CAISGRSTGTLNTGELFF

v_call: TRBV2
d_call: TRBD1
cdr3_aa: CASSTSGTGGSGANVLTF

v_call: TRBV5-5
d_call: -
cdr3_aa: CASSLELDIYEQYF

v_call: TRBV6-5
d_call: -
cdr3_aa: CASSDRNDQPQHF

v_call: TRBV2
d_call: TRBD2
cdr3_aa: CASSGMAGGYNEQFF

v_call: TRBV5-6
d_call: -
cdr3_aa: CASSPILLAGANVLTF

v_call: TRBV5-8
d_call: -
cdr3_aa: CASTGGGRSNQPQHF

v_call: TRBV19
d_call: -
cdr3_aa: CASSEWRGSSYNEQFF

v_call: TRBV14
d_call: -
cdr3_aa: CASSLFMNTEAFF

v_call: TRBV18
d_call: -
cdr3_aa: CASSPSSTDTQYF

v_call: TRBV13
d_call: TRBD2
cdr3_aa: CASSPGTSGPYNEQFF

v_call: TRBV5-1
d_call: TRBD2
cdr3_aa: CASSPRTTSGGTGELFF

v_call: TRBV9
d_call: TRBD1
cdr3_aa: CASSADRGTWNTEAFF

v_call: TRBV10-3
d_call: -
cdr3_aa: CAIMVSSGEQYF

v_call: TRBV9
d_call: -
cdr3_aa: CASSVSAGLSDGYTF

v_call: TRBV27
d_call: -
cdr3_aa: CASSFNVGAGNEKLFF

v_call: TRBV28
d_call: TRBD2
cdr3_aa: CASSLSLAGGYGANVLTF

v_call: TRBV28
d_call: -
cdr3_aa: CASSFPGGNTEAFF

v_call: TRBV14
d_call: -
cdr3_aa: CASSRTRNEQFF

v_call: TRBV5-1
d_call: TRBD1
cdr3_aa: CASSGQGSNSPLHF

v_call: TRBV7-8
d_call: TRBD2
cdr3_aa: CASSLGGGLQDYEQYF

v_call: TRBV19
d_call: -
cdr3_aa: CASRQGTNYGYTF

v_call: TRBV9
d_call: -
cdr3_aa: CASSVGGIRQGGYTF

v_call: TRBV12-3/TRBV12-4
d_call: -
cdr3_aa: CASSFGGGPQHF

v_call: TRBV13
d_call: -
cdr3_aa: CASSLRREEKLFF

v_call: TRBV12-3/TRBV12-4
d_call: TRBD2
cdr3_aa: CASSSGLVETQYF

v_call: TRBV28
d_call: -
cdr3_aa: CASSPPRGQRATQYSNQPQHF

v_call: TRBV29-1
d_call: TRBD1
cdr3_aa: CSVEGTGGMNTEAFF

v_call: TRBV20-1
d_call: -
cdr3_aa: CSASRRVGSTEAFF

v_call: TRBV7-8
d_call: -
cdr3_aa: CASSKRNPRDLYNSPLHF

v_call: TRBV27
d_call: -
cdr3_aa: CASSVGQNFRNEQFF

v_call: TRBV10-3
d_call: -
cdr3_aa: CAISDRADEKLFF

v_call: TRBV29-1
d_call: TRBD1
cdr3_aa: CSVPRTGGLYGYTF

v_call: TRBV18
d_call: -
cdr3_aa: CASSPQLVSYTGELFF